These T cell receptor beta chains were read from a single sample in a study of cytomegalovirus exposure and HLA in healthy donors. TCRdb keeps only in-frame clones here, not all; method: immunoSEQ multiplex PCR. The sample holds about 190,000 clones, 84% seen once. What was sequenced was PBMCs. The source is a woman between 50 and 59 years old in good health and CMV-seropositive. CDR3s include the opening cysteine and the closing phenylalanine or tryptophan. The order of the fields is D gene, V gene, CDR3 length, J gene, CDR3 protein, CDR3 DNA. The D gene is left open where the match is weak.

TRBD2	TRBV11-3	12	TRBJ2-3	CASSESGGQQYF	TGTGCCAGCAGCGAATCGGGGGGGCAGCAGTATTTT
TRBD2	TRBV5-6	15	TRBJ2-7	CASSPATSGGYEQYF	TGTGCCAGCAGCCCCGCGACTAGCGGGGGCTACGAGCAGTACTTC
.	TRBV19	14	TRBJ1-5	CASVRGGLVQPQHF	TGTGCCAGTGTGAGGGGGGGGCTGGTTCAGCCCCAGCATTTT
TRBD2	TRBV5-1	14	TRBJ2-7	CASSRSGGASEQYF	TGCGCCAGCAGCCGAAGCGGGGGGGCGAGCGAGCAGTACTTC
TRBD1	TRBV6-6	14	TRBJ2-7	CASSEGQGYYEQYF	TGTGCCAGCAGCGAAGGACAGGGATACTACGAGCAGTACTTC
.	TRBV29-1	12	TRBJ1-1	CSVDWQGTEAFF	TGCAGCGTTGACTGGCAGGGCACTGAAGCTTTCTTT
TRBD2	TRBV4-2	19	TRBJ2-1	CASSQETSGGSSSYNEQFF	TGTGCCAGCAGCCAAGAAACTAGCGGGGGGTCGAGCTCCTACAATGAGCAGTTCTTC
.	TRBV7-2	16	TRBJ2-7	CASSSLQGPYVDEQYF	TGTGCCAGCAGCAGCCTACAGGGCCCCTACGTTGACGAGCAGTACTTC
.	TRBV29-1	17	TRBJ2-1	CSVRGGQTLSSYNEQFF	TGCAGCGTTAGGGGGGGGCAAACTCTCAGCTCCTACAATGAGCAGTTCTTC
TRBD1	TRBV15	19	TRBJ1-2	CATSRAAGTGGRRNYGYTF	TGTGCCACCAGCAGAGCCGCCGGGACAGGGGGGAGGAGGAACTATGGCTACACCTTC